These T cell receptor beta chains were read from a single sample in a study of blood T cell repertoires in COVID-19. The repertoire was sequenced with immunoSEQ multiplex PCR; TCRdb's copy has only in-frame clones and lacks some. Of around 200,000 clones detected, about 88% appear once; the ten largest clones hold 3.2%. Sequenced input: PBMCs or T cells enriched from blood (not recorded which). The receptors stem from a woman in her 30s who had recovered from COVID-19. The CDR3 runs from the conserved cysteine through the conserved F or W. The order of the fields is V gene, clone size, J gene, D gene, CDR3 protein, CDR3 DNA. The D gene is left open where the match is weak. A clone size is listed for some rows: how often the clone was seen (once, few, many), or a class if it is expanded.

V gene: TRBV28
clone size: few
J gene: TRBJ1-1
D gene: TRBD1
CDR3 protein: CASSFWTGGGNTEAFF
CDR3 DNA: TGTGCCAGCAGTTTCTGGACAGGGGGGGGGAACACTGAAGCTTTCTTT

V gene: TRBV19
clone size: -
J gene: TRBJ1-2
D gene: TRBD1
CDR3 protein: CASTDDRVSSGYTF
CDR3 DNA: TGTGCCAGTACCGACGACAGGGTCTCCTCTGGCTACACCTTC

V gene: TRBV5-1
clone size: -
J gene: TRBJ1-2
D gene: -
CDR3 protein: CASSLGQLNYGYTF
CDR3 DNA: TGCGCCAGCAGCTTGGGACAGCTTAACTATGGCTACACCTTC

V gene: TRBV9
clone size: -
J gene: TRBJ2-2
D gene: TRBD1
CDR3 protein: CASSVRSGQGANTGELFF
CDR3 DNA: TGTGCCAGCAGCGTGCGTTCTGGACAGGGGGCGAACACCGGGGAGCTGTTTTTT

V gene: TRBV5-1
clone size: -
J gene: TRBJ2-3
D gene: -
CDR3 protein: CASSLMREGTDTQYF
CDR3 DNA: TGCGCCAGCAGCTTGATGCGGGAAGGTACAGATACGCAGTATTTT

V gene: TRBV12-5
clone size: -
J gene: TRBJ2-3
D gene: TRBD2
CDR3 protein: CASAVGLAGTQDTQYF
CDR3 DNA: TGTGCTAGTGCCGTCGGACTAGCGGGGACCCAGGATACGCAGTATTTT

V gene: TRBV5-1
clone size: many
J gene: TRBJ1-1
D gene: TRBD1
CDR3 protein: CASSPDQGAGAEAFF
CDR3 DNA: TGCGCCAGCAGCCCGGATCAGGGGGCCGGGGCTGAAGCTTTCTTT

V gene: TRBV9
clone size: -
J gene: TRBJ2-1
D gene: TRBD2
CDR3 protein: CASSSLTSNHEQFF
CDR3 DNA: TGTGCCAGCAGCTCATTGACTAGCAACCATGAGCAGTTCTTC

V gene: TRBV2
clone size: -
J gene: TRBJ2-5
D gene: -
CDR3 protein: CASGGGTQYF
CDR3 DNA: TGTGCCAGCGGAGGAGGGACCCAGTACTTC

V gene: TRBV6-1
clone size: -
J gene: TRBJ2-5
D gene: TRBD2
CDR3 protein: CASSATSGGPKIQETQYF
CDR3 DNA: TGTGCCAGCAGTGCCACTAGCGGGGGGCCTAAAATACAAGAGACCCAGTACTTC

V gene: TRBV28
clone size: -
J gene: TRBJ1-4
D gene: TRBD1
CDR3 protein: CASTEQGTGDEKLFF
CDR3 DNA: TGTGCCAGCACCGAACAAGGGACAGGGGATGAAAAACTGTTTTTT

V gene: TRBV29-1
clone size: few
J gene: TRBJ2-1
D gene: -
CDR3 protein: CSVLLAGRWNEQFF
CDR3 DNA: TGCAGCGTATTACTTGCGGGGCGGTGGAATGAGCAGTTCTTC

V gene: TRBV5-1
clone size: -
J gene: TRBJ1-2
D gene: -
CDR3 protein: CASSLILRDTGYGYTF
CDR3 DNA: TGCGCCAGCAGCTTGATACTTCGGGACACCGGCTATGGCTACACCTTC

V gene: TRBV9
clone size: -
J gene: TRBJ2-3
D gene: TRBD2
CDR3 protein: CASSVRGGRAEGDTQYF
CDR3 DNA: TGTGCCAGCAGCGTCCGGGGCGGGAGGGCCGAGGGGGATACGCAGTATTTT

V gene: TRBV20-1
clone size: -
J gene: TRBJ2-5
D gene: -
CDR3 protein: CSASDGGLGETQYF
CDR3 DNA: TGCAGTGCTAGTGACGGGGGGCTCGGGGAGACCCAGTACTTC

V gene: TRBV5-8
clone size: once
J gene: TRBJ1-5
D gene: TRBD1
CDR3 protein: CASRRPDRGGGQPQHF
CDR3 DNA: TGTGCCAGCAGACGACCTGACAGGGGCGGTGGTCAGCCCCAGCATTTT

V gene: TRBV5-6
clone size: -
J gene: TRBJ2-1
D gene: -
CDR3 protein: CASSFGATINEQFF
CDR3 DNA: TGTGCCAGCAGCTTCGGTGCTACTATCAATGAGCAGTTCTTC

V gene: TRBV7-8
clone size: -
J gene: TRBJ2-3
D gene: -
CDR3 protein: CASSLRPQTTSTDTQYF
CDR3 DNA: TGTGCCAGCAGCTTAAGACCCCAGACAACTAGCACAGATACGCAGTATTTT

V gene: TRBV29-1
clone size: -
J gene: TRBJ1-4
D gene: -
CDR3 protein: CSVEGLDRLFF
CDR3 DNA: TGCAGCGTTGAAGGTCTTGACAGGCTGTTTTTT

V gene: TRBV28
clone size: -
J gene: TRBJ2-1
D gene: TRBD2
CDR3 protein: CASSLTSGGVYNEQFF
CDR3 DNA: TGTGCCAGCAGTTTGACTAGCGGGGGGGTATACAATGAGCAGTTCTTC

V gene: TRBV19
clone size: -
J gene: TRBJ1-2
D gene: TRBD1
CDR3 protein: CASKSFTTGNYGYTF
CDR3 DNA: TGTGCCAGTAAATCCTTTACGACAGGGAACTATGGCTACACCTTC

V gene: TRBV4-2
clone size: -
J gene: TRBJ2-3
D gene: TRBD2
CDR3 protein: CASSTQSGGGTDTQYF
CDR3 DNA: TGTGCCAGCAGCACCCAGAGCGGGGGGGGGACAGATACGCAGTATTTT

V gene: TRBV5-4
clone size: few
J gene: TRBJ2-5
D gene: TRBD2
CDR3 protein: CASSLFMTSGRLETQYF
CDR3 DNA: TGTGCCAGCAGCTTGTTTATGACTAGCGGGAGGTTAGAGACCCAGTACTTC

V gene: TRBV28
clone size: -
J gene: TRBJ1-1
D gene: -
CDR3 protein: CASSLLLGQGYTEAFF
CDR3 DNA: TGTGCCAGCAGTTTATTGCTAGGCCAGGGGTATACTGAAGCTTTCTTT

V gene: TRBV5-1
clone size: -
J gene: TRBJ1-6
D gene: TRBD1
CDR3 protein: CASSISTGGINSPLHF
CDR3 DNA: TGCGCCAGCAGCATCTCGACAGGGGGAATCAATTCACCCCTCCACTTT

V gene: TRBV28
clone size: -
J gene: TRBJ1-6
D gene: TRBD1
CDR3 protein: CASSPRDRALGSPLHF
CDR3 DNA: TGTGCCAGCAGTCCCCGGGACAGGGCTTTAGGTTCACCCCTCCACTTT

V gene: TRBV28
clone size: -
J gene: TRBJ1-5
D gene: TRBD1
CDR3 protein: CASRPHGTAFNQPQHF
CDR3 DNA: TGTGCCAGCAGACCTCATGGGACAGCGTTCAATCAGCCCCAGCATTTT

V gene: TRBV4-1
clone size: -
J gene: TRBJ2-3
D gene: -
CDR3 protein: CASSQDGSTDTQYF
CDR3 DNA: TGCGCCAGCAGCCAAGATGGCAGCACAGATACGCAGTATTTT

V gene: TRBV5-6
clone size: few
J gene: TRBJ1-5
D gene: -
CDR3 protein: CASSLSTLFGNQPQHF
CDR3 DNA: TGTGCCAGCAGCTTGTCTACGTTATTCGGCAATCAGCCCCAGCATTTT

V gene: TRBV4-2
clone size: -
J gene: TRBJ2-2
D gene: TRBD2
CDR3 protein: CASSQDPLVGTSEYGELFF
CDR3 DNA: TGTGCCAGCAGCCAAGATCCGCTGGTAGGGACTAGCGAGTACGGGGAGCTGTTTTTT

V gene: TRBV5-6
clone size: -
J gene: TRBJ1-5
D gene: -
CDR3 protein: CASSFDRQPQHF
CDR3 DNA: TGTGCCAGCAGCTTCGACAGACAGCCCCAGCATTTT

V gene: TRBV25-1
clone size: -
J gene: TRBJ2-7
D gene: -
CDR3 protein: CASISETYEQYF
CDR3 DNA: TGTGCCAGCATTAGCGAGACCTACGAGCAGTACTTC

V gene: TRBV29-1
clone size: -
J gene: TRBJ1-5
D gene: -
CDR3 protein: CSVGDISNQPQHF
CDR3 DNA: TGCAGCGTTGGGGACATTAGCAATCAGCCCCAGCATTTT

V gene: TRBV5-6
clone size: once
J gene: TRBJ2-7
D gene: TRBD1
CDR3 protein: CASSLSQGALGYEQYF
CDR3 DNA: TGTGCCAGCAGCTTATCGCAGGGGGCCTTGGGCTACGAGCAGTACTTC

V gene: TRBV6-5
clone size: once
J gene: TRBJ2-1
D gene: -
CDR3 protein: CASSYNSVGEQFF
CDR3 DNA: TGTGCCAGCAGTTACAATAGCGTGGGTGAGCAGTTCTTC

V gene: TRBV6-1
clone size: -
J gene: TRBJ2-5
D gene: TRBD2
CDR3 protein: CASSEVRAGGGADQETQYF
CDR3 DNA: TGTGCCAGCAGTGAAGTAAGGGCCGGCGGGGGGGCGGACCAAGAGACCCAGTACTTC

V gene: TRBV19
clone size: -
J gene: TRBJ1-1
D gene: -
CDR3 protein: CASTLTGVNTEAFF
CDR3 DNA: TGTGCCAGTACCTTGACAGGTGTGAACACTGAAGCTTTCTTT

V gene: TRBV5-1
clone size: -
J gene: TRBJ1-2
D gene: TRBD1
CDR3 protein: CASSFGTGANYGYTF
CDR3 DNA: TGCGCCAGCAGCTTTGGGACAGGTGCTAACTATGGCTACACCTTC

V gene: TRBV3-1/TRBV3-2
clone size: -
J gene: TRBJ1-1
D gene: -
CDR3 protein: CASSHTRAMNTEAFF
CDR3 DNA: TGTGCCAGCAGCCACACGAGGGCTATGAACACTGAAGCTTTCTTT

V gene: TRBV7-2
clone size: -
J gene: TRBJ1-6
D gene: -
CDR3 protein: CASSLAASYNSPLHF
CDR3 DNA: TGTGCCAGCAGCTTAGCAGCGTCCTATAATTCACCCCTCCACTTT

V gene: TRBV10-2
clone size: once
J gene: TRBJ1-1
D gene: -
CDR3 protein: CASRRPLEGNTEAFF
CDR3 DNA: TGCGCCAGCAGGCGGCCTCTTGAGGGGAACACTGAAGCTTTCTTT

V gene: TRBV10-3
clone size: few
J gene: TRBJ1-3
D gene: -
CDR3 protein: CATAEGVSSGNTIYF
CDR3 DNA: TGTGCCACCGCCGAGGGGGTCAGCTCTGGAAACACCATATATTTT